A single sample is the source of the 8 T cell receptor beta chains below, sequenced in a study of shared clonotypes between healthy human individuals (dated by TCRdb to about 2020). The library relied on the immunoSEQ multiplex PCR assay. As stored in TCRdb, this immuneACCESS dataset retains in-frame rearrangements with V and J assigned. A fraction of the clones does not appear; measured against another copy, unresolved V genes explain less than half of the discrepancy, and the remainder lacks a known reason. The sample table records some 690,000 clones; roughly 88% of these occur just once. The top ten clonotypes cover 30% to 40% of the sample. Sequencing was performed on memory CD8+ T cells from PBMCs. The sample's cell subset or site label is to be understood as: CD45RO+ cells pooled with CCR7-negative TemRA cells. Receptor source: a young man in good health. Some clones in this sample may be carry-over from other donors' samples.

The J gene is TRBJ2-1, the V gene TRBV29-1, with 11 nucleotides matching TRBD1. V shed 6 bases and J 5 bases; nucleotides not matched to a gene: 9. This CDR3 contains 15 residues. Per the germline V gene, CDR1 is SQVTM and CDR2 is ANQGSEA. The CDR3: CSVRPKGQGDNEQFF. CDR3 coding DNA: TGCAGCGTCCGACCAAAGGGACAGGGGGACAATGAGCAGTTCTTC.

The chain employs TRBV9 and TRBJ2-3; 8 bases align to TRBD2. V shed 7 bases, J shed 4 bases, and the junction held 8 bases outside the gene matches. This CDR3 has 14 residues. In germline, CDR1 is SGDLS, CDR2 YYNGEE. CDR3 region: CASASGRDADTQYF. CDR3 in DNA: TGTGCCAGCGCGAGCGGGAGAGACGCAGATACGCAGTATTTT.

This chain links TRBV4-3 with TRBJ2-7; D might be TRBD1 (5 bases). V lost 4 bases and J 3 bases, leaving 13 bases between the germline ends. Germline loops: CDR1 LGHNA, CDR2 YSLEER. The CDR3 is 14 amino acids. CDR3 bases: TGCGCCAGCAGCCCGACAGTAACGGGCTACGAGCAGTACTTC. Amino acids: CASSPTVTGYEQYF.

The V and J genes are TRBV6-5 and TRBJ2-7; TRBD1 matches 8 bases. Unmatched junction bases numbered 5, after V lost 4 bases and J lost 3 bases. Per germline, CDR1 MNHEY and CDR2 SVGAGI. The CDR3 sequence is 14 residues long. The CDR3 nucleotides are TGTGCCAGCAGTTGGGGACAGGAATACTACGAGCAGTACTTC. The encoded protein is CASSWGQEYYEQYF.

CDR3 region: CASSPSDGRQYF. The CDR3 coding sequence is TGTGCCAGCAGTCCCAGCGACGGACGGCAGTACTTC. The V gene is TRBV28, the J gene TRBJ2-7; D remains ambiguous. CDR1 and CDR2 (germline): MDHEN, SYDVKM. V lost 5 bases and J 9 bases, leaving 14 bases between the germline ends. This CDR3 comprises 12 residues.

This clone was found a few times. This chain links TRBV10-3 with TRBJ2-2, with 12 bases that match TRBD2. Trimming took 6 bases from V and 5 from J; bases not matched to a gene: 7. The CDR3 length is 16 residues. CDR1 and CDR2 (germline): ENHRY, SYGVKD. CDR3 in amino acids: CAISRLAGVGTGELFF. DNA of the CDR3: TGTGCCATCAGCCGACTAGCGGGAGTGGGGACCGGGGAGCTGTTTTTT.

The chain employs TRBV28 and TRBJ2-7; D gene ambiguous. V dropped 7 bases and J dropped 0 bases, with 13 bases sitting between them. In germline, CDR1 is MDHEN, CDR2 SYDVKM. The CDR3 length is 14 residues. The CDR3 region has the DNA TGTGCCAGCAATTATCTCCCCAGCTCCTACGAGCAGTACTTC. Translating it yields CASNYLPSSYEQYF.

This clone came up many times. This rearrangement joins TRBV6-1 to TRBJ1-5; 7 bases line up with TRBD1. Per germline, CDR1 MNHNS and CDR2 SASEGT. The ends lost 5 bases at V and 5 bases at J; junction bases unmatched: 6. The CDR3 has 14 residues. The CDR3 sequence: CASSHRDSYQPQHF. In DNA form, the CDR3 reads TGTGCCAGCAGTCACAGGGACAGTTATCAGCCCCAGCATTTT.